This T cell receptor (beta chain) was recorded in a study of T cells in Graves' hyperthyroidism and ophthalmopathy (dated by TCRdb to the late 2010s). Context from the whole study: Peripheral blood samples were taken at the time of initial diagnosis, prior to any treatment. TCR V-J signatures able to tell the groups apart were searched for in a discovery cohort of about a hundred patients, of whom under 45 had Graves' ophthalmopathy and 57 had stable Graves' hyperthyroidism. Prospective prediction of ophthalmopathy was tested in an independent validation cohort consisting of roughly 20 hyperthyroidism patients and about 17 patients who later progressed to ophthalmopathy. For training and testing, the 100 or so patients in the discovery cohort were randomly divided in a 7:3 ratio. In addition, the study compared T-cell repertoires in thyroid tissue and in blood from 6 or 7 Graves' hyperthyroidism patients. Following sampling, methimazole starting at 30 mg daily was given to hyperthyroidism patients, and high-dose intravenous methylprednisolone was given to ophthalmopathy patients. The paper reports TCR Vbeta CDR3 sequencing of approximately 130 peripheral blood samples: some 41 ophthalmopathy, 70 to 85 hyperthyroidism and about 17 progressor patients.

A patient counted as having stable Graves' hyperthyroidism if no progression to ophthalmopathy occurred over 18 months of follow-up. Hyperthyroidism patients were newly diagnosed, had a disease duration of under 2 months, and were aged 18 to 65 years. The study excluded patients with uncontrolled infections, other autoimmune diseases, pregnancy or lactation. Diagnoses were established on the basis of clinical symptoms, serum thyroxine and TRAb, thyroid ultrasound, and orbital computed tomography. PBMCs were isolated from 10 ml of fresh peripheral blood by Ficoll-Paque density gradient centrifugation. Total RNA was extracted using Trizol reagent, and RNA quality was assessed on an Agilent 2100 Bioanalyzer. Amplification of TCR beta CDR3 regions was carried out from RNA transcripts. For the first round of RT-PCR on the TCR CDR3, the HTBI primer set was used together with the Qiagen OneStep RT-PCR kit. Libraries were constructed in a second round of multiplex PCR, after which size selection and purification were carried out. Paired-end sequencing of the libraries was performed with 100 bp reads on an Illumina HiSeq2000. Concerning the study's data processing: SOAPnuke was used to process the raw data, with reads discarded if the reads contained adapters or uncalled bases, had a mean Phred below 15, or lacked an exact constant-primer or identifier match. COPE v1.2.5 was used to merge the high-quality paired reads, and each unique nucleotide sequence was defined as a clonotype. Clonotypes were aligned to IMGT TRBV, TRBD and TRBJ reference segments using MiTCR v1.1. Only V-J combinations with frequency above 0.0001, covering about 99% of repertoires, were analysed. A TCS score was defined as the ratio of F50 (clonal expansion) to E x V (chaos), with BLOSUM62-based TCRdist applied between CDR3 peptides within each V-J. Welch's t-statistics and random forest reduced roughly 530 V-J features to under 15, which were used in a naive Bayes classifier (R e1071). Using fastp trimming at Q25 and MiXCR clonotype assembly, TCRdb reanalyzed the public sequencing data and kept in-frame beta chains. CDR3 protein sequences are deduplicated, and each keeps its most common genes and DNA. V and J calls and clone size were set by TCRdb, not the authors. The sample table contains 250,000 to 350,000 distinct CDR3 sequences; only one count was recorded for approximately 17% of them. The ten largest clones capture around a third of the sample.

For CDR1 and CDR2, the germline V gene lists SQVTM and ANQGSEA. The germline ends are 12 bases apart after V is trimmed by 5 bases and J by 5 bases. The CDR3 sequence holds 13 residues, the cysteine and phenylalanine included. Only the CDR3 region is kept as DNA, spanning 39 bases read in frame from base 1. Notes on this clonotype: This receptor's antigen is unknown. The sample holds no much larger clone one base away, and base qualities are not on file.

What the research found in general, with its limitations: In validation, the model predicted progression to ophthalmopathy with approximately 70% sensitivity and roughly 72% specificity, a median of around six months before onset. Ophthalmopathy was separated from stable hyperthyroidism by a 13 V-J signature model, with around 88% sensitivity and roughly 84% specificity obtained in cross-validation and 80%/75% obtained in testing. No statistical method was used to fix the sample size in advance, and group allocation was not hidden from the investigators. Most expanded thyroid clonotypes (frequency above 0.001) were also detected in blood, a finding suggesting that blood repertoires may reflect thyroid immune responses.

Sequencing used blood. The clonotype originates from a man aged 30-40 years with Graves' hyperthyroidism. The V and J genes are TRBV29-1 and TRBJ2-2, with the D call perhaps TRBD1 or TRBD2, each one matching 6 bases. The base sequence is TGCAGCGTTCACATAGGGGGGACCGGGGAGCTGTTTTTT. Its protein is CSVHIGGTGELFF.